Sequencing of this T cell receptor beta chain was carried out in a study of blood T cell repertoires in COVID-19. Overall study: Sites in the United States, Italy and Spain provided acute and convalescent COVID-19 samples. T cells, B-cell-depleted T cells, or PBMCs supplied cDNA or gDNA.

Deletions cut 3 bases from V and 3 bases from J, with 19 bases between. The CDR3 sequence is 16 residues long. Per germline, CDR1 DFQATT and CDR2 SNEGSKA (reference sequence). Original methodology: Researchers report that nucleated cell counts were estimated from reference gene primer amplification. Generated by immunoSEQ multiplex PCR, the TCRdb table keeps only in-frame clones and is missing some. The V and J calls and the clone size are those of that table, but D and trimming were determined from the DNA. The sample comprises some 35,000 clones, around nine tenths of which are singletons, and around 35% rests with the top ten.

Sequenced input: peripheral blood. The source is a man in his sixties or seventies with active COVID-19. The chain uses TRBV20-1 and TRBJ2-3, with D maybe TRBD2 (5 bases). CDR3 DNA sequence: TGCAGTGCTAGTGAACCGGGTGGAGGTTTTACAGATACGCAGTATTTT. It specifies CSASEPGGGFTDTQYF.